What follows are 12 T cell receptor beta chains derived from one specimen sequenced in a study of blood T cell repertoires in COVID-19. Sequencing used immunoSEQ multiplex PCR; TCRdb keeps in-frame clones, though not all of them. The table includes under 250,000 clones, 83% detected once. The source material was peripheral blood. The origin of the receptors is a woman between 45 and 60 years old with acute or convalescent COVID-19.

Concerning this clone: This sample also contains other DNA sequences that code for the same CDR3. The chain is built from TRBV19 and TRBJ2-7, with a tentative D call TRBD1 (6 bases). The CDR3 is 13 amino acids. Trimming left V 2 bases short and J 3 bases short, with 8 bases between. From germline, CDR1 is LNHDA and CDR2 SQIVND (reference sequence). This CDR3 reads CASSITGSYEQYF. The CDR3 coding sequence is TGTGCCAGTAGTATAACAGGGAGCTACGAGCAGTACTTC.

V usage is TRBV7-9 and J usage is TRBJ2-2; no clear D gene. CDR3 size: 14 residues. With 3 bases removed from V and 0 bases from J, the gap between germline ends came to 5 bases. Germline V CDR1 and CDR2: SEHNR, FQNEAQ (reference sequence). This CDR3 reads CASSFSANTGELFF. CDR3 nucleotides: TGTGCCAGCAGCTTTTCAGCGAACACCGGGGAGCTGTTTTTT.

The V and J genes are TRBV5-1 and TRBJ2-3; the D gene is possibly TRBD1 (5 bases). The CDR3 contains 14 residues. Germline V gene data show CDR1 as SGHRS and CDR2 as YFSETQ. The V end lost 7 bases, the J end lost 0 bases, and 12 bases lay between the germline ends. As DNA, the CDR3 is TGCGCCAGCTTACTTGGGGCCAGCACAGATACGCAGTATTTT. Translated: CASLLGASTDTQYF.

The rearrangement joins TRBV14 to TRBJ2-1, with TRBD2 identical over 11 bases. Losses at the gene ends were 2 bases for V and 6 bases for J; bases not matched to a gene: 6. This CDR3 contains 16 residues. Germline V lookup: CDR1 SGHDN, CDR2 FVKESK. CDR3 loop: CASSQRSGRGRNEQFF. The CDR3 DNA is TGTGCCAGCAGCCAACGTAGCGGGAGGGGTCGCAATGAGCAGTTCTTC.

This chain uses TRBV6-5 with TRBJ1-6; D remains unclear. Germline CDR1 MNHEY, CDR2 SVGAGI. V dropped 8 bases and J dropped 5 bases, with 13 bases sitting between them. The CDR3 is made up of 14 amino acids. The CDR3 region has the DNA TGTGCCAGCGTGGAGAGATACGATAATTCACCCCTCCACTTT. The encoded protein is CASVERYDNSPLHF.

This chain joins TRBV6-5 and TRBJ1-6; D is perhaps TRBD1 (6 bases). Trimming shortened V by 8 bases and J by 10 bases, and 12 bases separated the two germline ends. CDR3 length: 12 residues. CDR1 and CDR2 (germline): MNHEY, SVGAGI. The CDR3 protein is CASGQRLSPLHF. The CDR3 nucleotides are TGTGCCAGCGGACAGCGCCTATCACCCCTCCACTTT.

The CDR3 DNA is TGTGCCAGCAGTTGGACAGCCGAGAACACTGAAGCTTTCTTT. Translated, it gives CASSWTAENTEAFF. V gene TRBV28 combines with J gene TRBJ1-1; TRBD1 might be the D (6 bases). The germline V and J ends were trimmed by 4 bases and 1 base, with 10 bases remaining between them. The germline CDR1 and CDR2 sequences are MDHEN and SYDVKM. This CDR3 region has 14 residues. The entire variable domain, with the rest obtained from reference TRBV28 and TRBJ1-1, is as follows: DVKVTQSSRYLVKRTGEKVFLECVQDMDHENMFWYRQDPGLGLRLIYFSYDVKMKEKGDIPEGYSVSREKKERFSLILESASTNQTSMYLCASSWTAENTEAFFGQGTRLTVV.

The chain couples TRBV6-5 to TRBJ1-2; D perhaps matches TRBD1 (6 bases). CDR3 size: 12 residues. Germline CDR1 MNHEY, CDR2 SVGAGI. V lost 9 bases and J 4 bases, leaving 12 bases between the germline ends. The CDR3 spells CARGSDSYGYTF. CDR3 in DNA: TGTGCCAGGGGTTCGGACAGCTATGGCTACACCTTC.

This chain joins TRBV10-1 and TRBJ2-7; a possible D gene is TRBD2 (6 bases). V gave up 3 bases and J gave up 4 bases, with 16 bases separating them. CDR3 length equals 15 residues. Germline CDR1 WNHNN, CDR2 SYGVQD (reference sequence). The CDR3 sequence is CASSDRLTRAYEQYF. In nucleotides, the CDR3 is TGCGCCAGCAGTGACCGCCTGACTAGAGCATACGAGCAGTACTTC.

DNA of the CDR3: TGTGCCAGCAGCCTCAAGGGAGGGACTTTTTTTTCCTACGAGCAGTACTTC. Its translation is CASSLKGGTFFSYEQYF. The V and J genes are TRBV14 and TRBJ2-7, with 7 bases lining up with TRBD2. Germline CDR1 reads SGHDN; CDR2 reads FVKESK. CDR3 length: 17 amino acids. V dropped 4 bases and J dropped 1; count of bases not matched to a gene: 13.

This chain joins TRBV15 and TRBJ2-7, with 9 bases aligning to TRBD2. Germline CDR1 and CDR2: LNHNV and YYDKDF (reference sequence). Losses at the gene ends were 3 bases for V and 0 bases for J; bases not matched to a gene: 6. The CDR3 consists of 16 residues. CDR3 sequence: CATSRSLSGGSYEQYF. The CDR3 nucleotides read TGTGCCACCAGCAGGTCCCTTAGCGGGGGCTCCTACGAGCAGTACTTC.

The V call is TRBV18, the J call TRBJ2-4, with no clear D. V lost 3 bases, J lost 0 bases, and 6 bases lay in between. CDR1 is KGHSH and CDR2 is LQKENI in the germline V gene. The CDR3 is made up of 14 amino acids. CDR3 residues: CASSPSIAKNIQYF. The CDR3 nucleotides are TGTGCCAGCTCACCCTCTATAGCCAAAAACATTCAGTACTTC.